These T cell receptor beta chains were read from a single sample in a study of blood T cell repertoires in COVID-19. TCRdb's table, derived via immunoSEQ multiplex PCR, lists solely in-frame clones and lacks some. This sample has approximately 130,000 clones; around 86% occur once, and the top ten carry around 16%. Sequences were obtained from peripheral blood. Receptors were obtained from a woman aged 45-65 years who had recovered from COVID-19. CDR3s include the opening cysteine and the closing phenylalanine or tryptophan. The D gene is left open where the match is weak. Size is stated for part of the rows, as once, few or many counts, or as a class when the clone is expanded.

D gene | J gene | clone size | V gene | CDR3 DNA | CDR3 protein
TRBD1 | TRBJ1-2 | - | TRBV19 | TGTGCCAGTAGTACCCGGGACAGGCGATATGGCTACACCTTC | CASSTRDRRYGYTF
TRBD1 | TRBJ2-1 | few | TRBV7-2 | TGTGCCAGCAGTCCGGACAGGCTTGATGAGCAGTTCTTC | CASSPDRLDEQFF
TRBD2 | TRBJ2-1 | - | TRBV5-4 | TGTGCCAGCAGCTTCGGTACTAGCGGATACAATGAGCAGTTCTTC | CASSFGTSGYNEQFF
- | TRBJ1-5 | few | TRBV7-9 | TGTGCCAGCAGTCAAACAGGGAATCAGCCCCAGCATTTT | CASSQTGNQPQHF
- | TRBJ2-2 | - | TRBV27 | TGTGCCAGCAGAAAGGGACAAGCGAACACCGGGGAGCTGTTTTTT | CASRKGQANTGELFF
TRBD2 | TRBJ2-1 | - | TRBV9 | TGTGCCAGCACCAGAGGGGGCGGGGGGGTTTACAATGAGCAGTTCTTC | CASTRGGGGVYNEQFF
- | TRBJ2-7 | - | TRBV4-3 | TGCGCCAGCAGCCGAACGGGAGAGGGGTCCTACGAGCAGTACTTC | CASSRTGEGSYEQYF
TRBD2 | TRBJ2-1 | - | TRBV24-1 | TGTGCCACCAGTGATCCCTTCGGCGGCGGGAGCGGAAATGAGCAGTTCTTC | CATSDPFGGGSGNEQFF
- | TRBJ1-2 | - | TRBV30 | TGTGCCTGGAGTGTACAGAGGGATGGTATCTATGGCTACACCTTC | CAWSVQRDGIYGYTF
- | TRBJ1-5 | - | TRBV12-3/TRBV12-4 | TGTGCCAGCAGTTTCTATATCAATCAGCCCCAGCATTTT | CASSFYINQPQHF